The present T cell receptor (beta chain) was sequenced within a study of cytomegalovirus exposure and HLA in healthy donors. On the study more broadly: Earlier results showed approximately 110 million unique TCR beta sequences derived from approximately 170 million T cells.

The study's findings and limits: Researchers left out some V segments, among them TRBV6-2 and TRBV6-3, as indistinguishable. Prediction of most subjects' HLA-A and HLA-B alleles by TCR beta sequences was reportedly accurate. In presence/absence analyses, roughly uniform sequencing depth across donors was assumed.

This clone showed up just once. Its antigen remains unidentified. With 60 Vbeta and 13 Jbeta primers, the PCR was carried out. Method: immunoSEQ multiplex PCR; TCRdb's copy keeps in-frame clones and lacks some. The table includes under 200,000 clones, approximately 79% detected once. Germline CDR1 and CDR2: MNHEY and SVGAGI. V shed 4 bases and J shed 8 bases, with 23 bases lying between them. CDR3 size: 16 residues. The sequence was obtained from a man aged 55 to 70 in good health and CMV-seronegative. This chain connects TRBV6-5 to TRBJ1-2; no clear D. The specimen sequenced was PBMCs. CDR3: CASSSFNTTPIVGYTF. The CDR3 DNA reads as TGTGCCAGCAGTTCTTTTAATACCACTCCTATTGTCGGCTACACCTTC.